The clone carrying this TCR beta chain was counted once. This sample was taken from a study of immune cell composition in non-small cell lung cancer. The method was immunoSEQ multiplex PCR; TCRdb's version includes in-frame clones alone and lacks a portion of them. This table holds about 3,200 clones, 60% to 85% found once. CDR1 is MNHEY, CDR2 SMNVEV, per germline (reference sequence). This CDR3 is built from 13 residues. The germline V and J ends were trimmed by 3 bases and 10 bases, with 13 bases remaining between them. This sequence originates from a human donor with non-small cell lung cancer. J is TRBJ1-5 and V is TRBV27, with TRBD1 as a possible D gene (5 bases). Sequenced material: lung tumor tissue. The CDR3 here is CASSFDRERPQHF. The CDR3 DNA sequence: TGTGCCAGCAGTTTCGACAGAGAAAGACCCCAGCATTTT.